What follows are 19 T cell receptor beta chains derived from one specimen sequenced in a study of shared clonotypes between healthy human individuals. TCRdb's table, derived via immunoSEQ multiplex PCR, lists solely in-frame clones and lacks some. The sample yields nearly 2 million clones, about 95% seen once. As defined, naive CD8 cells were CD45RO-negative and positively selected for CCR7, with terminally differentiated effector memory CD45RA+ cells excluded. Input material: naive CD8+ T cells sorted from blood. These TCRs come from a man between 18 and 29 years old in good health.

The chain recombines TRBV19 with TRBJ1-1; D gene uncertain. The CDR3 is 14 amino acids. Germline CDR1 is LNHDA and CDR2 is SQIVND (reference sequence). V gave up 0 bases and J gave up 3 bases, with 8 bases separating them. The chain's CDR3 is CASSIDATYTEAFF. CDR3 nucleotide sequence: TGTGCCAGTAGTATAGACGCGACCTACACTGAAGCTTTCTTT.

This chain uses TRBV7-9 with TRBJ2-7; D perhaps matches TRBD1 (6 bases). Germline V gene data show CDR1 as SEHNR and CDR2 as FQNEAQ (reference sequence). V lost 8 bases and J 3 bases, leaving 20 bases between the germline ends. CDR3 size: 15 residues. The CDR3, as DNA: TGTGCCAGCGTAGGTATAGAACAGGGAGTCTACGAGCAGTACTTC. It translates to CASVGIEQGVYEQYF.

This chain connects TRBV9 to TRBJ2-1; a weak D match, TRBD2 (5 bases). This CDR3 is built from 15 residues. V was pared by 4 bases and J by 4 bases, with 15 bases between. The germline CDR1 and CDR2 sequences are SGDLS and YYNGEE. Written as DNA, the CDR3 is TGTGCCAGCAGCTCCTCCCCGAGGACTTACAATGAGCAGTTCTTC. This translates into CASSSSPRTYNEQFF. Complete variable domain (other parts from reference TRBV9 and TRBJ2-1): DSGVTQTPKHLITATGQRVTLRCSPRSGDLSVYWYQQSLDQGLQFLIQYYNGEERAKGNILERFSAQQFPDLHSELNLSSLELGDSALYFCASSSSPRTYNEQFFGPGTRLTVL.

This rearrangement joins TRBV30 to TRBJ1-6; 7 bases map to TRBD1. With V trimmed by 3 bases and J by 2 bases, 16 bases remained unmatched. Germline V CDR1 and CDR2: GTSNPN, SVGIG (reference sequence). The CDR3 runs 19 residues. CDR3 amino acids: CAWSPSLDQGDTYNSPLHF. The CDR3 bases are TGTGCCTGGAGCCCCTCATTGGACCAGGGGGACACCTATAATTCACCCCTCCACTTT.

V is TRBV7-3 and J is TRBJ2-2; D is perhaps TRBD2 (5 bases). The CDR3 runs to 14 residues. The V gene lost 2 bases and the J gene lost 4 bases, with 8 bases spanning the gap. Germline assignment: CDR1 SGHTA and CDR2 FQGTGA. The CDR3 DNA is TGTGCCAGCAGCTTAGAGGGCGCCACCGGGGAGCTGTTTTTT. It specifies CASSLEGATGELFF.

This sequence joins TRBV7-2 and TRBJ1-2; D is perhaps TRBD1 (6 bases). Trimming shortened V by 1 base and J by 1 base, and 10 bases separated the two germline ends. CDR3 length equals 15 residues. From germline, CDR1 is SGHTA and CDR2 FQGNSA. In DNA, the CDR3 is TGTGCCAGCAGCTTAGAAGGACAGCTTAACTATGGCTACACCTTC. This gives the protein CASSLEGQLNYGYTF.

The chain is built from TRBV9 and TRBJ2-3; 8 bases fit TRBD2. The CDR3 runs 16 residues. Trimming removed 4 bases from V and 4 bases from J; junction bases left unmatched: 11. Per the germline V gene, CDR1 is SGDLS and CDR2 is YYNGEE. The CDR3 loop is CASSILSGSHADTQYF. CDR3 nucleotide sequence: TGTGCCAGCAGCATCCTCAGCGGGAGTCATGCAGATACGCAGTATTTT. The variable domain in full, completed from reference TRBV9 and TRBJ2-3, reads DSGVTQTPKHLITATGQRVTLRCSPRSGDLSVYWYQQSLDQGLQFLIQYYNGEERAKGNILERFSAQQFPDLHSELNLSSLELGDSALYFCASSILSGSHADTQYFGPGTRLTVL.

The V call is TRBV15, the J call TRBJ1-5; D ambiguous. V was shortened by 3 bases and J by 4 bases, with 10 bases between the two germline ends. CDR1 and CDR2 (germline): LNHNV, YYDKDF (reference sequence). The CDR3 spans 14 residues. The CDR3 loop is CATSSQGSNQPQHF. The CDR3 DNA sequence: TGTGCCACCAGCAGCCAAGGGTCAAATCAGCCCCAGCATTTT.

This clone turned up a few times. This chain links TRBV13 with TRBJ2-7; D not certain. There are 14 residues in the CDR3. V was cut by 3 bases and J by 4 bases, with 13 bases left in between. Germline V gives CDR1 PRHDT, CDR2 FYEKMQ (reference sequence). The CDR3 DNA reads TGTGCCAGCAGCTTGACCGACGAGTCTTACGAGCAGTACTTC. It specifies CASSLTDESYEQYF.

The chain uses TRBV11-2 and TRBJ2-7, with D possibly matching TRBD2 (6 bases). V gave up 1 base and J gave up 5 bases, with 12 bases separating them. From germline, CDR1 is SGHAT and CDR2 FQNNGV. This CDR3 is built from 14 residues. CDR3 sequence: CASSLGGTGDEQYF. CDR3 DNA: TGTGCCAGCAGCTTAGGGGGGACTGGTGACGAGCAGTACTTC.

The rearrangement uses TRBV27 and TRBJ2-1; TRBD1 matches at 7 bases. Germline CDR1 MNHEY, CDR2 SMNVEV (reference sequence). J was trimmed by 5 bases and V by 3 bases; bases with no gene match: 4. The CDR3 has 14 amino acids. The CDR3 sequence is CASSFRGPDNEQFF. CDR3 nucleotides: TGTGCCAGCAGTTTTAGGGGGCCCGACAATGAGCAGTTCTTC.

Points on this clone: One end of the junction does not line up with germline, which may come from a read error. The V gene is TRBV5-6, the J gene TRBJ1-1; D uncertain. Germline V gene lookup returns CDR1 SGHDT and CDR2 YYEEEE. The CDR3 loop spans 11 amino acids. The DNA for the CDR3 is TGTGCCAGCAGCGAGAACAGTGAAGCTTTCTTT. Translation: CASSENSEAFF.

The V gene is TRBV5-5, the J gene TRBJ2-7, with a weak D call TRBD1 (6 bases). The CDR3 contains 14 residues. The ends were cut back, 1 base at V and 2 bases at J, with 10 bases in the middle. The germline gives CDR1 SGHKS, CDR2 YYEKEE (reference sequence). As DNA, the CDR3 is TGTGCCAGCAGCTTGAATTCAGGGGCCTACGAGCAGTACTTC. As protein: CASSLNSGAYEQYF.

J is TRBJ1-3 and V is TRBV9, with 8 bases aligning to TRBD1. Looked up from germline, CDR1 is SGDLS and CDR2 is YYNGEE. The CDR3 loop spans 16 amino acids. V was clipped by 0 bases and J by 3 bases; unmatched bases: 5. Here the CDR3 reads CASSVAQGARGNTIYF. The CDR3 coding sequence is TGTGCCAGCAGCGTAGCCCAGGGGGCGCGTGGAAACACCATATATTTT.

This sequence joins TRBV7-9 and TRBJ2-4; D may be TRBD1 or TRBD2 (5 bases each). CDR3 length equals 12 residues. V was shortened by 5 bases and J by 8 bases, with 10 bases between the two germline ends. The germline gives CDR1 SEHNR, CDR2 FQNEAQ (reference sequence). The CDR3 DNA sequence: TGTGCCAGCAGCGGGGGTGGGGACATTCAGTACTTC. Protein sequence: CASSGGGDIQYF.

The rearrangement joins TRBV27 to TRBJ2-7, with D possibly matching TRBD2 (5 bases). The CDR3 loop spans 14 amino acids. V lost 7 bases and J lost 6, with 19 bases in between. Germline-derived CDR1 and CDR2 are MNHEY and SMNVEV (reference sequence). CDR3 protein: CASTPSFSDFEQYF. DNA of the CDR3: TGTGCCAGCACCCCATCGTTTAGCGACTTCGAGCAGTACTTC.

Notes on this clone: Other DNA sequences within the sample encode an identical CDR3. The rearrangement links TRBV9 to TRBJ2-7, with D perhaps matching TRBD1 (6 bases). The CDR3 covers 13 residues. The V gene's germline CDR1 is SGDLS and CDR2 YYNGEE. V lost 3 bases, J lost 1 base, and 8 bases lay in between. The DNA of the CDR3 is TGTGCCAGCAGCGAAACAGGGTCCTACGAGCAGTACTTC. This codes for CASSETGSYEQYF.

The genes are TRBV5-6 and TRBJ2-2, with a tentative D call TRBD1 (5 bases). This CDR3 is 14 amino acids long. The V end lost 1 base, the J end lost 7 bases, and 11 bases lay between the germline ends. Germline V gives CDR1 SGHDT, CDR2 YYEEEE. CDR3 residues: CASSLRQGIGELFF. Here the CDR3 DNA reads TGTGCCAGCAGCTTGAGGCAGGGTATCGGGGAGCTGTTTTTT.

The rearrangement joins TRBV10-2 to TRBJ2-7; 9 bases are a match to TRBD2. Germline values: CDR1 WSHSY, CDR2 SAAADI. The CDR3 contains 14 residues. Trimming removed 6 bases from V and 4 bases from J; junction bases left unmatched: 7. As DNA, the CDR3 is TGCGCCAGCAGGGTAGCGGGAGTGGATTACGAGCAGTACTTC. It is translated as CASRVAGVDYEQYF.